This T cell receptor (beta chain) derives from a study of shared clonotypes between healthy human individuals. Healthy HIV-negative adults with no recent acute infections or vaccinations were recruited as donors. At a deep level, the assay was run. Splitting of each subset's genomic DNA was done evenly across several immunoSEQ plates. When replicate PCRs were run on unsorted PBMC, they used around 0.3 ug DNA, about 27,000 T cell genomes. Data came from immunoSEQ multiplex PCR; TCRdb stores just in-frame clones and leaves some out. In the table there are some 450,000 clones, approximately 71% of which are singletons. Germline-derived CDR1 and CDR2 are SGHNT and YENEEA. The junction had 5 bases not matched to a gene; V was cut back by 5 bases and J by 7 bases. This CDR3 comprises 14 residues.

The sequence was collected from a woman aged 40 to 50 in good health. Some clones in this sample may be carry-over from other donors' samples. Material: PBMCs. The chain carries TRBV11-3 and TRBJ2-2, with 9 bases fitting TRBD1. This chain's CDR3 is CASSRDRGIGELFF. The DNA for the CDR3 is TGTGCCAGCAGCAGAGACAGGGGGATCGGGGAGCTGTTTTTT.